The 30 T cell receptor beta chains below come from one sample, sequenced in a study of blood T cell repertoires in COVID-19. TCRdb keeps only in-frame clones here, not all; method: immunoSEQ multiplex PCR. Of approximately 53,000 clones in the sample, 65% to 90% were seen once. Material for sequencing was peripheral blood. The receptors were sampled from a woman aged 60-70 years with acute or convalescent COVID-19.

The table lists this clone with a count of one. The chain links TRBV7-6 to TRBJ2-1; 7 positions match TRBD1. Germline V gives CDR1 SGHVS, CDR2 FNYEAQ. J lost 9 bases, V lost 5 bases, and 13 bases had no gene match. CDR3 length equals 15 residues. The chain's CDR3 is CASSRDRVSGFEQFF. The CDR3 DNA is TGTGCCAGCAGCCGCGACAGGGTCTCGGGATTTGAGCAGTTCTTC.

V is TRBV3-1 (or the pseudogene TRBV3-2) and J is TRBJ2-3; weak D call: TRBD2 (6 bases). Trimming left V 2 bases short and J 6 bases short, with 15 bases between. The CDR3 consists of 15 residues. The germline gives CDR1 LGHDT, CDR2 YNNKEL (reference sequence). The CDR3 DNA sequence: TGTGCCAGCAGCCAATGGGGAGGTCCCGCGGATACGCAGTATTTT. Encoded protein: CASSQWGGPADTQYF.

The J gene is TRBJ2-3, the V gene TRBV7-2; 12 bases match TRBD2. Per the germline V gene, CDR1 is SGHTA and CDR2 is FQGNSA. This CDR3 is 15 amino acids long. V lost 5 bases, J lost 7 bases, and 7 bases stayed unmatched. CDR3 sequence reads: CASSVRTSGVNTQYF. CDR3 DNA sequence: TGTGCCAGCAGCGTTCGGACTAGCGGGGTTAATACGCAGTATTTT. Full variable domain (remainder filled in from reference TRBV7-2 and TRBJ2-3): GAGVSQSPSNKVTEKGKDVELRCDPISGHTALYWYRQSLGQGLEFLIYFQGNSAPDKSGLPSDRFSAERTGGSVSTLTIQRTQQEDSAVYLCASSVRTSGVNTQYFGPGTRLTVL.

This clone was counted once. V usage is TRBV5-1 and J usage is TRBJ1-1; 10 bases agree with TRBD1. CDR1 is SGHRS, CDR2 YFSETQ, per germline. The trim removed 3 bases at V and 13 bases at J, leaving 9 bases unmatched. CDR3 length: 13 residues. CDR3 protein: CASSSGQGVVVFF. The CDR3 coding sequence is TGCGCCAGCAGCTCTGGACAGGGGGTTGTAGTTTTCTTT.

V is TRBV29-1 and J is TRBJ1-1; 9 positions agree with TRBD1. Germline V CDR1 and CDR2: SQVTM, ANQGSEA. The CDR3 has 12 residues. V lost 5 bases to trimming and J lost 11 bases; unmatched junction nucleotides: 9. CDR3 sequence reads: CSVTTHRGPAFF. CDR3 bases: TGCAGCGTTACCACACACAGGGGGCCTGCTTTCTTT.

This clone showed up just a few times. The chain recombines TRBV5-1 with TRBJ2-2; 10 nucleotides line up with TRBD2. This CDR3 has 18 amino acids. In germline, CDR1 is SGHRS, CDR2 YFSETQ. V lost 2 bases to trimming and J lost 0 bases; unmatched junction nucleotides: 7. CDR3 protein: CASSFGLAENPNTGELFF. In nucleotides, the CDR3 is TGCGCCAGCAGCTTCGGACTAGCGGAAAACCCGAACACCGGGGAGCTGTTTTTT.

The chain links TRBV3-1 (or the pseudogene TRBV3-2) to TRBJ2-7, with 8 bases aligning to TRBD1. CDR1 is LGHDT and CDR2 is YNNKEL in the germline V gene (reference sequence). The V segment lost 4 bases and the J segment 7 bases; nucleotides outside the gene matches: 9. The CDR3 contains 14 residues. The CDR3 DNA is TGTGCCAGCAGCCCGACAGGGGAGCGAGGTGAGCAGTACTTC. This sequence encodes CASSPTGERGEQYF.

The chain couples TRBV19 to TRBJ2-3, with D perhaps matching TRBD2 (6 bases). Germline CDR1 is LNHDA and CDR2 is SQIVND (reference sequence). V lost 4 bases, J lost 5 bases, and 10 bases lay in between. The CDR3 runs to 13 residues. For the CDR3, the DNA is TGTGCCAGTAGTACGGCGGGGAGAGATACGCAGTATTTT. Amino acid sequence: CASSTAGRDTQYF.

The rearrangement uses TRBV6-5 and TRBJ1-1; 9 bases line up with TRBD1. From germline, CDR1 is MNHEY and CDR2 SVGAGI. This CDR3 comprises 15 residues. V shed 6 bases and J 4 bases; nucleotides not matched to a gene: 9. CDR3 sequence: CASSRTGVRGTEAFF. The CDR3 region has the DNA TGTGCCAGCAGCAGGACAGGGGTACGAGGCACTGAAGCTTTCTTT.

The chain has TRBV4-2 and TRBJ1-2, with a possible D match to TRBD1 (6 bases). The CDR3 extends over 15 amino acids. V was cut by 7 bases and J by 4 bases, with 19 bases left in between. The germline gives CDR1 LGHNA, CDR2 YNFKEQ. CDR3 residues: CASKLNRQASYGYTF. Written as DNA, the CDR3 is TGTGCCAGCAAATTAAACCGACAGGCCTCCTATGGCTACACCTTC.

The chain links TRBV7-9 to TRBJ1-1; no definite D call. Trimming shortened V by 0 bases and J by 0 bases, and 5 bases separated the two germline ends. CDR3 length equals 14 residues. Germline CDR1 is SEHNR and CDR2 is FQNEAQ (reference sequence). CDR3: CASSLAQMNTEAFF. As DNA, the CDR3 is TGTGCCAGCAGCTTAGCTCAGATGAACACTGAAGCTTTCTTT.

The chain carries TRBV3-1 (or the pseudogene TRBV3-2) and TRBJ1-3, with D uncertain. The germline V gene encodes CDR1 LGHDT and CDR2 YNNKEL (reference sequence). Between the trimmed V and J ends, which lost 2 bases and 4 bases, there was a span of 9 bases. The CDR3 sequence is 14 residues long. The CDR3 DNA reads as TGTGCCAGCAGCCAAAGGGAGGCCGGAAACACCATATATTTT. Translation: CASSQREAGNTIYF.

This clone is a singleton in its sample. The CDR3 loop is CASSYDRPGIQGGYTF. In DNA form, the CDR3 reads TGTGCCAGCAGTTACGACCGTCCAGGGATACAGGGTGGCTACACCTTC. The chain employs TRBV6-6 and TRBJ1-2; maybe TRBD1 (6 bases). The CDR3 spans 16 residues. V was trimmed by 2 bases and J by 7 bases, leaving 20 bases between them. Germline assignment: CDR1 MNHNY and CDR2 SVGAGI (reference sequence).

The V and J genes are TRBV12-3 or TRBV12-4 and TRBJ1-1; D call uncertain. The CDR3 runs 11 residues. V was pared by 2 bases and J by 6 bases, with 4 bases between. The CDR3 DNA sequence: TGTGCCAGCAGTTTAAGCGCTGAAGCTTTCTTT. This encodes CASSLSAEAFF.

This chain links TRBV5-6 with TRBJ2-3, with 8 bases identical to TRBD2. The V segment lost 0 bases and the J segment 3 bases; nucleotides outside the gene matches: 12. Per germline, CDR1 SGHDT and CDR2 YYEEEE. The CDR3 is 18 amino acids. In nucleotides, the CDR3 is TGTGCCAGCAGCTTGGTAGCGGGATGGGGACCCAAGACAGATACGCAGTATTTT. Translating gives CASSLVAGWGPKTDTQYF.

This sequence joins TRBV6-5 and TRBJ1-1; 8 bases map to TRBD1. From germline, CDR1 is MNHEY and CDR2 SVGAGI. The CDR3 is 14 residues long. J gave up 2 bases and V 6 bases, and 5 bases lay outside the gene matches. The CDR3, as DNA: TGTGCCAGCAGAAGGGACAGGCGCAACACTGAAGCTTTCTTT. Residues: CASRRDRRNTEAFF.

The chain recombines TRBV13 with TRBJ2-1; perhaps TRBD2 as D (5 bases). Germline V gene data show CDR1 as PRHDT and CDR2 as FYEKMQ (reference sequence). V gave up 5 bases and J gave up 10 bases, with 9 bases separating them. The CDR3 is made up of 11 amino acids. The CDR3 DNA reads as TGTGCCAGCAGCGAGGCGGGCGAGCAGTTCTTC. Its protein product is CASSEAGEQFF.

V gene TRBV2 combines with J gene TRBJ1-5; the match to TRBD1 covers 7 bases. The CDR3 is made up of 14 amino acids. Germline values: CDR1 SNHLY, CDR2 FYNNEI. V dropped 6 bases and J dropped 6; count of bases not matched to a gene: 8. The chain's CDR3 is CASSRDRSGQPQHF. Written as DNA, the CDR3 is TGTGCCAGCAGCCGGGACAGATCGGGTCAGCCCCAGCATTTT.

This chain joins TRBV28 and TRBJ1-4, with TRBD1 as a possible D gene (5 bases). Looked up from germline, CDR1 is MDHEN and CDR2 is SYDVKM. V was trimmed by 8 bases and J by 7 bases, leaving 17 bases between them. This CDR3 has 14 residues. The CDR3 loop reads CASFRGGLTEKLFF. The CDR3 region has the DNA TGTGCCAGCTTTAGGGGAGGGCTAACTGAAAAACTGTTTTTT.

The V gene is TRBV30, the J gene TRBJ1-6, with 7 nucleotides matching TRBD1. V shed 2 bases, J shed 7 bases, and the junction held 5 bases outside the gene matches. Germline V lookup: CDR1 GTSNPN, CDR2 SVGIG (reference sequence). The CDR3 extends over 14 amino acids. CDR3 in DNA: TGTGCCTGGAGTAGAGAACAGGGGAATTCACCCCTCCACTTT. Protein: CAWSREQGNSPLHF.

This sequence joins TRBV29-1 and TRBJ2-1; D gene uncertain. Trimming pared 4 bases from V and 0 bases from J, leaving 10 bases between. Germline CDR1 is SQVTM and CDR2 is ANQGSEA. This CDR3 contains 14 residues. DNA for the CDR3: TGCAGCGTTGTACGCTGGAGCTCCTACAATGAGCAGTTCTTC. Its protein product is CSVVRWSSYNEQFF.

J is TRBJ1-3 and V is TRBV15; tentatively, D is TRBD1 (6 bases). The CDR3 runs to 15 residues. Trimming removed 0 bases from V and 1 base from J, with 7 bases in between. Germline-derived CDR1 and CDR2 are LNHNV and YYDKDF (reference sequence). The CDR3 DNA is TGTGCCACCAGCAGAGATAGGGGGTCTGGAAACACCATATATTTT. Its translation: CATSRDRGSGNTIYF.

The CDR3 DNA reads as TGCGCCAGCAGCGACGAGGCGATCTCCTATAATTCACCCCTCCACTTT. As protein: CASSDEAISYNSPLHF. J is TRBJ1-6 and V is TRBV5-1; D gene unclear. CDR1 SGHRS and CDR2 YFSETQ come from the germline V gene. This CDR3 spans 16 amino acids. Deletions cut 4 bases from V and 0 bases from J, with 11 bases between.

The chain employs TRBV11-2 and TRBJ1-1; unclear D gene. The CDR3 is 13 amino acids. Trimming took 3 bases from V and 2 from J, leaving 7 bases between them. CDR1 is SGHAT, CDR2 FQNNGV, per germline. The CDR3 DNA reads TGTGCCAGCAGCTTCGGCGGAAACACTGAAGCTTTCTTT. It codes for CASSFGGNTEAFF.

This clone occurred once. J is TRBJ2-2 and V is TRBV7-9; D ambiguous. From germline, CDR1 is SEHNR and CDR2 FQNEAQ (reference sequence). V dropped 7 bases and J dropped 6 bases, with 12 bases sitting between them. CDR3 length equals 13 residues. This CDR3 is CASTTRAAGELFF. CDR3 DNA: TGTGCCAGCACCACCCGCGCCGCCGGGGAGCTGTTTTTT. Full variable domain (remainder filled in from reference TRBV7-9 and TRBJ2-2): DTGVSQNPRHKITKRGQNVTFRCDPISEHNRLYWYRQTLGQGPEFLTYFQNEAQLEKSRLLSDRFSAERPKGSFSTLEIQRTEQGDSAMYLCASTTRAAGELFFGEGSRLTVL.

The chain carries TRBV5-1 and TRBJ1-1, with 7 bases matching TRBD1. Trimming took 0 bases from V and 1 from J; bases not matched to a gene: 0. The germline V gene encodes CDR1 SGHRS and CDR2 YFSETQ. The CDR3 consists of 14 residues. CDR3 DNA sequence: TGCGCCAGCAGCTTGGGGGACAGGAACACTGAAGCTTTCTTT. It encodes CASSLGDRNTEAFF.

This clone is deemed medium-sized. This rearrangement joins TRBV7-3 to TRBJ1-1, with D perhaps matching TRBD1 (5 bases). V was pared by 5 bases and J by 11 bases, with 18 bases between. Germline V gene data show CDR1 as SGHTA and CDR2 as FQGTGA. The length of the CDR3 is 13 residues. CDR3 region: CASSPKRGGMAFF. The CDR3 DNA reads as TGTGCCAGCAGCCCCAAACGTGGGGGGATGGCTTTCTTT.

The gene calls are TRBV15 and TRBJ2-5, with D perhaps TRBD2 (6 bases). The CDR3 has 16 residues. Germline CDR1 LNHNV, CDR2 YYDKDF (reference sequence). Trimming pared 1 base from V and 4 bases from J, leaving 16 bases between. Here the CDR3 DNA reads TGTGCCACCAGCAGAGTGCGACTAGGTTCGACAGAGACCCAGTACTTC. As protein: CATSRVRLGSTETQYF. Using reference TRBV15 and TRBJ2-5 for the parts outside the CDR3, the full variable domain is DAMVIQNPRYQVTQFGKPVTLSCSQTLNHNVMYWYQQKSSQAPKLLFHYYDKDFNNEADTPDNFQSRRPNTSFCFLDIRSPGLGDTAMYLCATSRVRLGSTETQYFGPGTRLLVL.

CDR3 bases: TGTGCCAGCAGTTTGGACAGAGGAGGATACGAGCAGTACTTC. Residues: CASSLDRGGYEQYF. The V gene is TRBV7-2, the J gene TRBJ2-7, with a tentative D call TRBD1 (6 bases). V lost 6 bases and J 4 bases, leaving 16 bases between the germline ends. CDR1 is SGHTA and CDR2 is FQGNSA in the germline V gene. The CDR3 is 14 residues long.

This sequence joins TRBV27 and TRBJ1-2; D ambiguous. The V end lost 0 bases, the J end lost 4 bases, and 24 bases lay between the germline ends. Looked up from germline, CDR1 is MNHEY and CDR2 is SMNVEV (reference sequence). The CDR3 is 19 amino acids. The CDR3 DNA follows: TGTGCCAGCAGTTTATCTTCTCTCGTCAGAGGAGGCAGTACCTATGGCTACACCTTC. Its protein product is CASSLSSLVRGGSTYGYTF.